This T cell receptor beta chain was retrieved from a study of blood T cell repertoires in COVID-19. The repertoire was sequenced with immunoSEQ multiplex PCR; TCRdb's copy has only in-frame clones and lacks some. The table has about 66,000 clones, more than 70% seen once; the top ten hold 3.9%. The TCR was taken from a man between 65 and 80 years old with acute or convalescent COVID-19. What was sequenced was peripheral blood.

CDR3: CASSLGRGVTGELFF. The CDR3 bases are TGTGCCAGCAGCTTAGGGCGGGGGGTAACCGGGGAGCTGTTTTTT. V is TRBV7-3 and J is TRBJ2-2; 8 nucleotides align to TRBD2. Germline lookup yields CDR1 SGHTA and CDR2 FQGTGA. V was pared by 2 bases and J by 5 bases, with 4 bases of the junction left unmatched. CDR3 size: 15 residues.